These T cell receptor beta chains were read from a single sample in a study of human CD8 memory T cell subsets. TCRdb re-called the 5' RACE reads and shows each CDR3 protein once, DNA omitted. The data show fewer than 20,000 distinct CDR3 sequences, and the top ten clones hold about 5%. The sample consisted of CD8+ T cells from PBMCs. Receptors were obtained from a human donor in good health. Each CDR3 is given with its conserved first and last residue. Each record gives: V gene, clone size, CDR3 length, J gene, CDR3 protein. Clone size, where shown, is once, few, many, or a class for clones that have expanded.

TRBV19,NA,14,TRBJ1-1,CASSISGGETEAFF
TRBV9,NA,15,TRBJ2-5,CASSDSGGVQETQYF
TRBV13,NA,15,TRBJ1-2,CASSDTKGRNYGYTF
TRBV10-3,NA,19,TRBJ2-7,CAISENAVAGGPGSYEQYF
TRBV29-1,NA,13,TRBJ2-7,CSVLGTGEVEQYF
TRBV15,NA,15,TRBJ1-1,CATSRDWGPGTEAFF
TRBV7-9,NA,13,TRBJ2-7,CASSLSDSAEQYF
TRBV19,NA,16,TRBJ2-7,CASSSNLAGDQNEQYF
TRBV4-3,NA,16,TRBJ2-7,CASSQELVSGSYEQYF
TRBV9,NA,14,TRBJ2-3,CASSASTSSDTQYF
TRBV14,NA,11,TRBJ2-7,CASSQGSEQYF
TRBV7-6,medium-sized,16,TRBJ2-1,CASSLVLAGGGNEQFF
TRBV3-1,NA,14,TRBJ2-7,CASSHGQGINEQYF
TRBV19,NA,16,TRBJ1-5,CASSLLGAGVNQPQHF
TRBV2,NA,16,TRBJ2-3,CASRPGGGGATDTQYF
TRBV19,NA,15,TRBJ1-1,CASNGDRGRSTEAFF
TRBV20-1,NA,18,TRBJ2-1,CSATPGQVWTSGRDEQFF
TRBV20-1,NA,16,TRBJ2-5,CSARAEGTHRGETQYF
TRBV4-3,NA,15,TRBJ2-7,CASSPQYGGPYEQYF
TRBV6-6,NA,17,TRBJ1-5,CASSYSPRPDPDQPQHF
TRBV7-9,NA,18,TRBJ2-3,CASSSSAGTSGGTDTQYF
TRBV15,NA,16,TRBJ2-1,CATSRPPLGFDTEQFF
TRBV27,NA,12,TRBJ2-1,CASSSGSNEQFF
TRBV7-9,NA,13,TRBJ2-5,CASSRDIQETQYF
TRBV7-6,NA,14,TRBJ1-3,CASSPGSSGNTIYF
TRBV18,NA,12,TRBJ1-1,CASSPQGQSAFF
TRBV23-1,NA,19,TRBJ1-1,CASSQWGPDGTKPNTEAFF
TRBV4-1,NA,18,TRBJ1-2,CASSQEAGTGIPNYGYTF
TRBV28,NA,16,TRBJ2-7,CASSPGLAEAGYEQYF
TRBV7-9,NA,19,TRBJ2-3,CASSLYPGTSGGGTDTQYF
TRBV24-1,NA,17,TRBJ2-1,CATSDLVYGQGRNEQFF
TRBV19,NA,16,TRBJ1-5,CASSIERGHGNQPQHF
TRBV20-1,NA,14,TRBJ2-5,CSASLFNREETQYF
TRBV7-9,NA,15,TRBJ1-1,CASSHHRDLNTEAFF
TRBV6-6,NA,14,TRBJ2-1,CASSNRQGPNEQFF
TRBV13,NA,15,TRBJ2-7,CASSDRDRASFEQYF
TRBV29-1,NA,15,TRBJ2-1,CSVEDEEAHVNEQFF
TRBV10-2,NA,12,TRBJ2-7,CASMDSTYEQYF
TRBV7-3,NA,15,TRBJ2-1,CASSLTAAEYNEQFF
TRBV4-3,NA,12,TRBJ2-1,CASSQGTLEQFF
TRBV13,NA,14,TRBJ1-2,CASSTGQGPYGYTF
TRBV29-1,NA,16,TRBJ2-3,CSVSGTSGALLDTQYF
TRBV7-8,NA,13,TRBJ2-3,CASTKPSTDTQYF
TRBV14,NA,12,TRBJ2-2,CASSQVTGELFF
TRBV29-1,medium-sized,12,TRBJ2-1,CSVVKERGEQFF
TRBV7-9,NA,15,TRBJ2-5,CASITLAAPGETQYF
TRBV6-5,NA,13,TRBJ2-3,CASSYAPQDTQYF
TRBV15,NA,12,TRBJ2-7,CATSWGLYEQYF
TRBV28,NA,13,TRBJ1-1,CASSFFGDTEAFF
TRBV5-4,NA,14,TRBJ2-7,CASSRREGRDEQYF